The clone carrying this T cell receptor beta chain occurred a few times. Its antigen is currently unknown. Germline CDR1 SQVTM, CDR2 ANQGSEA. Trimming cost V 7 bases and J 5 bases; bases outside gene matches: 10. The CDR3 length is 15 residues. All of the isolated RNA was reverse transcribed, so expressed TCRB transcripts were sequenced. This table comes from immunoSEQ multiplex PCR, and its TCRdb copy is limited to in-frame clones, with some not included. Altogether about 260,000 clones are present, around 25% being singletons, with the ten largest covering more than 0.009%. The data originate from a study of beta chain features in type 1 diabetes. General study points: When VDJ junctions were examined, type 1 diabetes patients showed fewer insertions and more deletions. Shorter TCRB CDR3s, moderately but significantly so, were found in Type 1 diabetes patients in all four CD4+ subsets. Amplification by PCR could prefer shorter templates, with the same effect in patients and controls.

Material for sequencing was naive CD4+ T cells from blood. This receptor was obtained from a woman aged 25 to 39 with type 1 diabetes. The chain joins TRBV29-1 to TRBJ2-3; 12 nucleotides match TRBD2. The CDR3 sequence: CSANRLAGVEDTQYF. As DNA, the CDR3 is TGCAGCGCAAATAGACTAGCGGGAGTAGAAGATACGCAGTATTTT.